The rows below give T cell receptor beta chains drawn from one sample of a study of blood T cell repertoires in COVID-19. The protocol was immunoSEQ multiplex PCR, while the TCRdb copy is restricted to in-frame clones and leaves out a portion. The sample has about 90,000 clones; 70% to 90% are singletons. What was sequenced was peripheral blood. The receptor source for this set is a woman aged 65 to 85 with active or convalescent COVID-19. CDR3s include the opening cysteine and the closing phenylalanine or tryptophan. Each record gives: D gene, clone size, V gene, J gene, CDR3 protein, CDR3 DNA. D genes are given only for firm matches. Only part of the rows carry a size: once, few, many, or a class if the clone is expanded.

D gene: TRBD1
clone size: -
V gene: TRBV24-1
J gene: TRBJ2-6
CDR3 protein: CATSEPRGPGANVLTF
CDR3 DNA: TGTGCCACCAGTGAACCCAGGGGGCCTGGGGCCAACGTCCTGACTTTC

D gene: -
clone size: -
V gene: TRBV5-4
J gene: TRBJ1-4
CDR3 protein: CASSLGGGVGKLFF
CDR3 DNA: TGTGCCAGCAGCTTGGGGGGGGGCGTCGGAAAACTGTTTTTT

D gene: -
clone size: -
V gene: TRBV2
J gene: TRBJ1-6
CDR3 protein: CASSQGLNRPLHF
CDR3 DNA: TGTGCCAGCAGTCAGGGGCTAAACAGACCCCTCCACTTT

D gene: -
clone size: -
V gene: TRBV19
J gene: TRBJ2-7
CDR3 protein: CASSGGRPTSYEQYF
CDR3 DNA: TGTGCCAGTAGTGGGGGCAGGCCAACCTCCTACGAGCAGTACTTC

D gene: TRBD1
clone size: -
V gene: TRBV19
J gene: TRBJ1-1
CDR3 protein: CASSPRTGRVAEAFF
CDR3 DNA: TGTGCCAGTAGTCCCCGGACAGGGAGGGTGGCTGAAGCTTTCTTT

D gene: TRBD1
clone size: few
V gene: TRBV10-1
J gene: TRBJ2-3
CDR3 protein: CASSPDRGADTQYF
CDR3 DNA: TGCGCCAGCAGTCCAGACAGGGGCGCAGATACGCAGTATTTT

D gene: -
clone size: -
V gene: TRBV6-1
J gene: TRBJ2-3
CDR3 protein: CASSEWQLTDTQYF
CDR3 DNA: TGTGCCAGCAGTGAATGGCAGTTGACAGATACGCAGTATTTT

D gene: -
clone size: once
V gene: TRBV3-1/TRBV3-2
J gene: TRBJ2-1
CDR3 protein: CASSQEPRVPYNEQFF
CDR3 DNA: TGTGCCAGCAGCCAAGAACCTCGGGTGCCTTACAATGAGCAGTTCTTC

D gene: TRBD2
clone size: once
V gene: TRBV3-1/TRBV3-2
J gene: TRBJ2-2
CDR3 protein: CASSQDGLAGVSTGELFF
CDR3 DNA: TGTGCCAGCAGCCAAGATGGACTAGCGGGGGTCTCCACCGGGGAGCTGTTTTTT

D gene: -
clone size: -
V gene: TRBV7-8
J gene: TRBJ1-2
CDR3 protein: CASTNPAGTYGYTF
CDR3 DNA: TGTGCCAGCACCAACCCGGCGGGGACCTATGGCTACACCTTC

D gene: TRBD1
clone size: -
V gene: TRBV27
J gene: TRBJ2-7
CDR3 protein: CASSAYRDRGVYEQYF
CDR3 DNA: TGTGCCAGCAGTGCTTACCGGGACAGGGGGGTTTACGAGCAGTACTTC

D gene: -
clone size: once
V gene: TRBV19
J gene: TRBJ2-6
CDR3 protein: CASQGYSGANVLTF
CDR3 DNA: TGTGCCAGCCAGGGGTACTCTGGGGCCAACGTCCTGACTTTC

D gene: -
clone size: -
V gene: TRBV4-1
J gene: TRBJ1-3
CDR3 protein: CASSQVLDRLFGNTIYF
CDR3 DNA: TGCGCCAGCAGCCAAGTACTCGACAGGTTATTTGGAAACACCATATATTTT

D gene: TRBD2
clone size: -
V gene: TRBV20-1
J gene: TRBJ2-1
CDR3 protein: CSASSSGGSSYNEQFF
CDR3 DNA: TGCAGTGCTAGTAGTAGCGGGGGGAGCTCCTACAATGAGCAGTTCTTC

D gene: TRBD1
clone size: -
V gene: TRBV3-1/TRBV3-2
J gene: TRBJ1-2
CDR3 protein: CASSQGDRESGYTF
CDR3 DNA: TGTGCCAGCAGCCAAGGGGACAGGGAAAGTGGCTACACCTTC

D gene: TRBD2
clone size: -
V gene: TRBV5-8
J gene: TRBJ2-2
CDR3 protein: CASSLELAGGFAGELFF
CDR3 DNA: TGTGCCAGCAGCTTGGAACTAGCGGGGGGGTTCGCCGGGGAGCTGTTTTTT

D gene: -
clone size: -
V gene: TRBV21-1
J gene: TRBJ2-7
CDR3 protein: CASSKRGWGGRGLSYEQYF
CDR3 DNA: TGTGCCAGCAGCAAAAGGGGATGGGGGGGCAGGGGGCTGAGCTACGAGCAGTACTTC

D gene: TRBD2
clone size: few
V gene: TRBV29-1
J gene: TRBJ2-5
CDR3 protein: CSVEDPLAGFGQETQYF
CDR3 DNA: TGCAGCGTTGAAGATCCCCTAGCGGGGTTCGGCCAAGAGACCCAGTACTTC